The rows below give T cell receptor beta chains drawn from one sample of a study of shared clonotypes between healthy human individuals. The data were produced by immunoSEQ multiplex PCR, yet TCRdb's version contains in-frame clones alone and is incomplete. Here the sample spans some 1,100,000 clones, around three quarters being singletons. Specimen: memory CD4+ T cells from PBMCs. These receptor sequences come from a man younger than 35 in good health. Some clones in this sample may be carry-over from other donors' samples. CDR3s include the opening cysteine and the closing phenylalanine or tryptophan. The order of the fields is CDR3 length, D gene, clone size, J gene, V gene, CDR3 protein, CDR3 DNA. The D gene is left open where the match is weak. The size entry is marked missing in some rows and otherwise reads once, few, many or a size class.

len: 14
d_gene: .
abundance: .
j_gene: TRBJ2-5
v_gene: TRBV7-3
CDR3aa: CASSRDFQGETQYF
CDR3nt: TGTGCCAGCAGCCGGGACTTCCAGGGCGAGACCCAGTACTTC

len: 14
d_gene: .
abundance: .
j_gene: TRBJ2-1
v_gene: TRBV2
CDR3aa: CASGVELTANEQFF
CDR3nt: TGTGCCAGCGGTGTAGAGCTGACGGCTAATGAGCAGTTCTTC

len: 15
d_gene: .
abundance: .
j_gene: TRBJ1-3
v_gene: TRBV6-1
CDR3aa: CASVRGAITGNTIYF
CDR3nt: TGTGCCAGCGTTCGGGGGGCGATTACTGGAAACACCATATATTTT

len: 15
d_gene: .
abundance: few
j_gene: TRBJ1-4
v_gene: TRBV7-9
CDR3aa: CASSPRGGTNEKLFF
CDR3nt: TGTGCCAGCAGCCCACGTGGGGGAACTAATGAAAAACTGTTTTTT

len: 14
d_gene: .
abundance: .
j_gene: TRBJ1-1
v_gene: TRBV6-1
CDR3aa: CASSVGGARTEAFF
CDR3nt: TGTGCCAGCAGTGTCGGGGGGGCGCGGACTGAAGCTTTCTTT

len: 12
d_gene: .
abundance: .
j_gene: TRBJ2-7
v_gene: TRBV4-1
CDR3aa: CASSQAASPMNF
CDR3nt: TGCGCCAGCAGCCAAGCGGCCAGCCCCATGAATTTC

len: 14
d_gene: .
abundance: .
j_gene: TRBJ1-5
v_gene: TRBV2
CDR3aa: CASSARIPNQPQHF
CDR3nt: TGTGCCAGCAGTGCCCGTATCCCCAATCAGCCCCAGCATTTT

len: 13
d_gene: .
abundance: .
j_gene: TRBJ2-7
v_gene: TRBV28
CDR3aa: CASSLFGSYEQYF
CDR3nt: TGTGCCAGCAGTTTATTCGGTTCCTACGAGCAGTACTTC

len: 16
d_gene: TRBD1
abundance: few
j_gene: TRBJ2-5
v_gene: TRBV27
CDR3aa: CASSWGQGVAQETQYF
CDR3nt: TGTGCCAGCAGTTGGGGACAGGGGGTAGCCCAAGAGACCCAGTACTTC

len: 15
d_gene: .
abundance: .
j_gene: TRBJ2-7
v_gene: TRBV28
CDR3aa: CASSSLGQAYYEQYF
CDR3nt: TGTGCCAGCAGTTCGCTGGGGCAGGCTTACTACGAGCAGTACTTC

len: 13
d_gene: .
abundance: .
j_gene: TRBJ2-7
v_gene: TRBV5-6
CDR3aa: CASSPGPLDEQYF
CDR3nt: TGTGCCAGCAGCCCCGGACCGCTGGACGAGCAGTACTTC

len: 12
d_gene: .
abundance: .
j_gene: TRBJ2-7
v_gene: TRBV21-1
CDR3aa: CASPLSRDEQYF
CDR3nt: TGTGCCAGCCCTTTATCGCGGGACGAGCAGTACTTC

len: 22
d_gene: TRBD1
abundance: once
j_gene: TRBJ1-4
v_gene: TRBV28
CDR3aa: CASRPHTGSFRDRGASNEKLFF
CDR3nt: TGTGCCAGCAGACCCCACACTGGAAGCTTCCGGGACAGGGGGGCTTCTAATGAAAAACTGTTTTTT

len: 15
d_gene: TRBD1
abundance: .
j_gene: TRBJ2-7
v_gene: TRBV7-2
CDR3aa: CASSSPGQTAYEQYF
CDR3nt: TGTGCCAGCAGCTCGCCGGGACAGACTGCCTACGAGCAGTACTTC

len: 15
d_gene: .
abundance: .
j_gene: TRBJ2-7
v_gene: TRBV4-1
CDR3aa: CASSRLGRTSYEQYF
CDR3nt: TGCGCCAGCAGCCGCCTGGGGCGGACCTCCTACGAGCAGTACTTC

len: 11
d_gene: TRBD1
abundance: few
j_gene: TRBJ2-7
v_gene: TRBV20-1
CDR3aa: CSALGTVEQYF
CDR3nt: TGCAGTGCTCTGGGGACAGTGGAGCAGTACTTC

len: 14
d_gene: TRBD2
abundance: .
j_gene: TRBJ2-5
v_gene: TRBV7-9
CDR3aa: CASSLAASGETQYF
CDR3nt: TGTGCCAGCAGCTTAGCGGCTAGCGGAGAGACCCAGTACTTC

len: 13
d_gene: TRBD2
abundance: .
j_gene: TRBJ2-3
v_gene: TRBV6-1
CDR3aa: CAIRITGGDTQYF
CDR3nt: TGTGCCATCAGGATAACGGGGGGGGATACGCAGTATTTT

len: 14
d_gene: .
abundance: .
j_gene: TRBJ2-1
v_gene: TRBV27
CDR3aa: CASSTAQGTSEQFF
CDR3nt: TGTGCCAGCAGTACCGCCCAGGGCACCAGTGAGCAGTTCTTC

len: 17
d_gene: .
abundance: .
j_gene: TRBJ2-2
v_gene: TRBV7-3
CDR3aa: CASSGWKGEGNTGELFF
CDR3nt: TGTGCCAGCAGCGGGTGGAAGGGGGAAGGGAACACCGGGGAGCTGTTTTTT

len: 14
d_gene: .
abundance: few
j_gene: TRBJ2-1
v_gene: TRBV5-1
CDR3aa: CASSLGAAYNEQFF
CDR3nt: TGCGCCAGCAGCTTGGGGGCTGCGTACAATGAGCAGTTCTTC

len: 16
d_gene: TRBD1
abundance: .
j_gene: TRBJ2-7
v_gene: TRBV28
CDR3aa: CASSSERGRGTYEQYF
CDR3nt: TGTGCCAGCAGTTCGGAGAGAGGCAGGGGGACCTACGAGCAGTACTTC

len: 11
d_gene: .
abundance: .
j_gene: TRBJ1-1
v_gene: TRBV30
CDR3aa: CAWNSYTEAFF
CDR3nt: TGTGCCTGGAACAGTTACACTGAAGCTTTCTTT

len: 13
d_gene: .
abundance: .
j_gene: TRBJ2-5
v_gene: TRBV5-4
CDR3aa: CASSLPGGETQYF
CDR3nt: TGTGCCAGCAGCTTGCCCGGCGGGGAGACCCAGTACTTC

len: 16
d_gene: .
abundance: .
j_gene: TRBJ2-1
v_gene: TRBV28
CDR3aa: CASLSLSGSSYNEQFF
CDR3nt: TGTGCCAGCCTATCTTTGAGCGGGTCCTCTTACAATGAGCAGTTCTTC

len: 15
d_gene: TRBD1
abundance: few
j_gene: TRBJ1-2
v_gene: TRBV4-1
CDR3aa: CASSQGTGGYYGYTF
CDR3nt: TGCGCCAGCAGCCAAGGGACAGGGGGTTACTATGGCTACACCTTC

len: 13
d_gene: .
abundance: once
j_gene: TRBJ1-1
v_gene: TRBV29-1
CDR3aa: CSGTRGGNTEAFF
CDR3nt: TGCAGCGGGACGAGGGGCGGGAACACTGAAGCTTTCTTT

len: 13
d_gene: TRBD2
abundance: .
j_gene: TRBJ2-5
v_gene: TRBV5-4
CDR3aa: CASSFRGSGTQYF
CDR3nt: TGTGCCAGCAGCTTCCGCGGGAGCGGGACCCAGTACTTC